The 20 T cell receptor beta chains below all came from one sample that was sequenced in a study of tumor T cells in aggressive B-cell lymphoma. The table came from immunoSEQ multiplex PCR; TCRdb's copy has only in-frame clones and leaves some out. In the table there are some 3,500 clones, 92% of which are singletons. Sequencing input: tumor tissue. These receptors all stem from an adult with diffuse large B cell lymphoma.

This chain connects TRBV9 to TRBJ2-5; TRBD1 might be the D (5 bases). V shed 0 bases and J shed 5 bases, with 8 bases lying between them. CDR3 length: 13 amino acids. The germline V gene encodes CDR1 SGDLS and CDR2 YYNGEE. The CDR3 protein is CASSVEGIETQYF. Here the CDR3 DNA reads TGTGCCAGCAGCGTAGAGGGGATTGAGACCCAGTACTTC.

This chain joins TRBV23-1 and TRBJ1-2, with TRBD1 matching 7 bases. TRBV23-1 is recorded as an ORF, its role being uncertain. The CDR3 runs to 15 residues. V lost 4 bases to trimming and J lost 3 bases; unmatched junction nucleotides: 8. The CDR3 DNA is TGCGCCAGCAGTCCGTTCAGGGGGTTGGACTATGGCTACACCTTC. Encoded protein: CASSPFRGLDYGYTF.

The chain employs TRBV7-9 and TRBJ2-7; D may be TRBD2 (5 bases). The V gene's germline CDR1 is SEHNR and CDR2 FQNEAQ (reference sequence). The CDR3 covers 13 residues. V was clipped by 5 bases and J by 12 bases, with 20 bases between them. DNA of the CDR3: TGTGCCAGCAGCGTAACAGCGGTCCCTACGGTGTACTTC. Translation: CASSVTAVPTVYF.

The chain couples TRBV28 to TRBJ2-2; possibly TRBD2 for D (6 bases). V lost 0 bases, J lost 3 bases, and 14 bases lay in between. The CDR3 is 17 residues long. Germline assignment: CDR1 MDHEN and CDR2 SYDVKM. CDR3 sequence (DNA): TGTGCCAGCAGTTTATGTCCCAGGGAGGCGGACACCGGGGAGCTGTTTTTT. This gives the protein CASSLCPREADTGELFF.

The chain combines TRBV19 with TRBJ2-7, with 12 bases fitting TRBD1. Germline-derived CDR1 and CDR2 are LNHDA and SQIVND (reference sequence). The V segment lost 11 bases and the J segment 7 bases; nucleotides outside the gene matches: 6. CDR3 size: 12 residues. CDR3 loop: CASGQGAREQYF. CDR3 bases: TGTGCCTCGGGACAGGGGGCGCGGGAGCAGTACTTC.

The rearrangement links TRBV11-3 to TRBJ2-3; tentatively, D is TRBD1 (6 bases). Trimming left V 5 bases short and J 0 bases short, with 12 bases between. There are 15 residues in the CDR3. Germline values: CDR1 SGHNT, CDR2 YENEEA. CDR3 in amino acids: CASSPGTSSTDTQYF. DNA of the CDR3: TGTGCCAGCAGCCCCGGGACATCTAGCACAGATACGCAGTATTTT. Full variable domain (remainder filled in from reference TRBV11-3 and TRBJ2-3): EAGVVQSPRYKIIEKKQPVAFWCNPISGHNTLYWYLQNLGQGPELLIRYENEEAVDDSQLPKDRFSAERLKGVDSTLKIQPAELGDSAVYLCASSPGTSSTDTQYFGPGTRLTVL.

In this sample, this clone turned up a few times. Other DNA sequences in the same sample also yield this CDR3. The chain employs TRBV5-6 and TRBJ2-2; 10 bases are a match to TRBD2. This CDR3 contains 17 residues. The junction had 6 bases not matched to a gene; V was cut back by 0 bases and J by 4 bases. Germline CDR1 reads SGHDT; CDR2 reads YYEEEE. The chain's CDR3 is CASSLAASGSGTGELFF. The CDR3 DNA reads TGTGCCAGCAGCTTGGCGGCTAGCGGGAGCGGCACCGGGGAGCTGTTTTTT.

About this clone: The junction differs from germline at one of its ends, possibly a read error. The gene calls are TRBV5-1 and TRBJ1-4; 9 nucleotides align to TRBD1. The CDR3 is made up of 15 amino acids. Germline assignment: CDR1 SGHRS and CDR2 YFSETQ. This CDR3 reads CASSSWTGDAEKLFF. The CDR3 DNA reads as TGCGCCAGCAGCTCCTGGACAGGGGACGCAGAAAAACTATTTTTT. Full variable domain (remainder filled in from reference TRBV5-1 and TRBJ1-4): KAGVTQTPRYLIKTRGQQVTLSCSPISGHRSVSWYQQTPGQGLQFLFEYFSETQRNKGNFPGRFSGRQFSNSRSEMNVSTLELGDSALYLCASSSWTGDAEKLFFGSGTQLSVL.

Only a few counts were recorded for this clone. V is TRBV7-6 and J is TRBJ1-4; the D is unclear. The CDR3 consists of 14 residues. V lost 4 bases to trimming and J lost 2 bases, with 8 bases between them. The germline gives CDR1 SGHVS, CDR2 FNYEAQ. The CDR3 is CASSSSLTNEKLFF. DNA of the CDR3: TGTGCCAGCAGCTCATCATTGACTAATGAAAAACTGTTTTTT.

The J gene is TRBJ2-5, the V gene TRBV25-1; no reliable D call. The V end lost 4 bases, the J end lost 5 bases, and 5 bases lay between the germline ends. This CDR3 contains 11 residues. The germline V gene has CDR1 MGHDK and CDR2 SYGVNS. CDR3 sequence: CASSARETQYF. The CDR3 coding sequence is TGTGCCAGCAGTGCGCGGGAGACCCAGTACTTC.

This clone was recorded once. V and J are TRBV30 and TRBJ1-5; 9 bases map to TRBD1. Germline lookup yields CDR1 GTSNPN and CDR2 SVGIG (reference sequence). V lost 0 bases to trimming and J lost 4 bases; unmatched junction nucleotides: 1. The CDR3 loop spans 14 amino acids. CDR3 in amino acids: CAWSVGTGNQPQHF. The CDR3 DNA reads TGTGCCTGGAGTGTGGGGACAGGGAATCAGCCCCAGCATTTT. The full variable domain, its missing parts supplied by reference TRBV30 and TRBJ1-5, is SQTIHQWPATLVQPVGSPLSLECTVEGTSNPNLYWYRQAAGRGLQLLFYSVGIGQISSEVPQNLSASRPQDRQFILSSKKLLLSDSGFYLCAWSVGTGNQPQHFGDGTRLSIL.

V gene TRBV30 combines with J gene TRBJ2-3; 8 positions match TRBD1. V lost 3 bases, J lost 2 bases, and 7 bases stayed unmatched. The CDR3 contains 15 residues. Germline CDR1 reads GTSNPN; CDR2 reads SVGIG (reference sequence). This CDR3 is CAWRPGGQATDTQYF. DNA of the CDR3: TGTGCCTGGAGGCCCGGGGGACAGGCCACAGATACGCAGTATTTT.

The gene calls are TRBV14 and TRBJ2-4; 16 nucleotides agree with TRBD2. Germline CDR1 SGHDN, CDR2 FVKESK. This CDR3 comprises 16 residues. Trimming took 4 bases from V and 6 from J; bases not matched to a gene: 3. CDR3 coding DNA: TGTGCCAGCAGCCCGGGACTAGCGGGGGGGGGAAACATTCAGTACTTC. Its protein product is CASSPGLAGGGNIQYF.

Only one count was recorded for this clone. The chain carries TRBV7-9 and TRBJ1-5; possibly TRBD1 for D (6 bases). The V end was cut by 3 bases, the J end by 2 bases, with 11 bases between. The CDR3 has 15 residues. Germline V CDR1 and CDR2: SEHNR, FQNEAQ (reference sequence). Here the CDR3 DNA reads TGTGCCAGCAGCTTGTCTGGGGGCCGCAATCAGCCCCAGCATTTT. Protein product: CASSLSGGRNQPQHF.

J is TRBJ2-7 and V is TRBV7-6, with TRBD2 identical over 8 bases. J lost 2 bases, V lost 1 base, and 4 bases had no gene match. Germline V CDR1 and CDR2: SGHVS, FNYEAQ. CDR3 size: 15 residues. CDR3 residues: CASSLGSGRTYEQYF. CDR3 nucleotide sequence: TGTGCCAGCAGCTTAGGAAGCGGGAGAACCTACGAGCAGTACTTC.

The chain links TRBV7-8 to TRBJ2-7; 7 nucleotides match TRBD2. CDR3 size: 15 residues. Germline CDR1 and CDR2: SGHVS and FQNEAQ. V lost 2 bases and J lost 2; bases outside the gene matches: 6. Here the CDR3 DNA reads TGTGCCAGCAGCTTACCGGGGAGGGCAGCCTACGAGCAGTACTTC. It is translated as CASSLPGRAAYEQYF.

V and J are TRBV2 and TRBJ2-7; no definite D call. This CDR3 contains 15 residues. The V end was cut by 4 bases, the J end by 4 bases, with 17 bases between. Germline values: CDR1 SNHLY, CDR2 FYNNEI. CDR3 region: CASSGAASIKYEQYF. DNA for the CDR3: TGTGCCAGCAGTGGAGCAGCTTCAATAAAGTACGAGCAGTACTTC.

This rearrangement joins TRBV6-5 to TRBJ2-3; maybe TRBD1 (5 bases). Trimming left V 10 bases short and J 3 bases short, with 17 bases between. This CDR3 region has 14 residues. Germline V gives CDR1 MNHEY, CDR2 SVGAGI. CDR3 loop: CATQGGVLTDTQYF. The CDR3 DNA sequence: TGTGCCACTCAGGGTGGGGTTTTGACAGATACGCAGTATTTT.

The rearrangement joins TRBV29-1 to TRBJ2-1; 8 nucleotides agree with TRBD1. Germline V CDR1 and CDR2: SQVTM, ANQGSEA. V gave up 1 base and J gave up 9 bases; unmatched junction bases: 14. The CDR3 runs to 16 residues. The CDR3 spells CSVEAAGGSASFEQFF. The CDR3 nucleotides read TGCAGCGTTGAAGCTGCAGGGGGCAGCGCCTCTTTTGAGCAGTTCTTC.

This rearrangement joins TRBV6-6 to TRBJ2-3; D gene ambiguous. V shed 6 bases and J shed 2 bases, with 15 bases lying between them. This CDR3 has 15 residues. Germline CDR1 reads MNHNY; CDR2 reads SVGAGI (reference sequence). The CDR3 here is CASRPDNPHTDTQYF. The DNA of the CDR3 is TGTGCCAGCAGACCAGACAACCCCCACACAGATACGCAGTATTTT.